This TCR beta chain derives from a study of blood T cell repertoires in COVID-19. Study as a whole: Spain, Italy and the United States supplied samples that represented acute and convalescent COVID-19. Nucleic acid was either cDNA or gDNA, and it came from T cells, B-cell-depleted T cells, or PBMCs.

Produced via immunoSEQ multiplex PCR; TCRdb's table is partial and in-frame only. Of about 140,000 clones listed, more than 75% are singletons. CDR1 SGHRS and CDR2 YFSETQ come from the germline V gene. This CDR3 spans 16 amino acids. Trimming took 0 bases from V and 1 from J, leaving 10 bases between them. Only one count was recorded for this clone. This chain links TRBV5-1 with TRBJ2-2; D might be TRBD2 (5 bases). The sequence was obtained from a woman over 75 with acute or convalescent COVID-19. The sequencing sample was made of peripheral blood. CDR3 DNA sequence: TGCGCCAGCAGCTTGGTTGGAGGCTGGAACACCGGGGAGCTGTTTTTT. This codes for CASSLVGGWNTGELFF.